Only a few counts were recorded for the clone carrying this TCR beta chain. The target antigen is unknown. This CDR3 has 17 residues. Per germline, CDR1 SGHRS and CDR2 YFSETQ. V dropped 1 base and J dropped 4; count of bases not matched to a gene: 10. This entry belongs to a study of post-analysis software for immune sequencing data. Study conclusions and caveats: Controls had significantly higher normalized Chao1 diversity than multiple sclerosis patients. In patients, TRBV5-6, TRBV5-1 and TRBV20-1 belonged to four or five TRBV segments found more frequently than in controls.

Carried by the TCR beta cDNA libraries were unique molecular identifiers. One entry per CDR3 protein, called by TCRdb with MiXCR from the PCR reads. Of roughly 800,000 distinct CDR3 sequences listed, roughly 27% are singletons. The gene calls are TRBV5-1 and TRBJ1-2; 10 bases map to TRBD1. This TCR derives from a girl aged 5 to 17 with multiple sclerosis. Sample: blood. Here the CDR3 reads CASSLWGTGVEPYGYTF. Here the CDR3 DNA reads TGCGCCAGCAGCTTGTGGGGGACAGGGGTAGAACCCTATGGCTACACCTTC.